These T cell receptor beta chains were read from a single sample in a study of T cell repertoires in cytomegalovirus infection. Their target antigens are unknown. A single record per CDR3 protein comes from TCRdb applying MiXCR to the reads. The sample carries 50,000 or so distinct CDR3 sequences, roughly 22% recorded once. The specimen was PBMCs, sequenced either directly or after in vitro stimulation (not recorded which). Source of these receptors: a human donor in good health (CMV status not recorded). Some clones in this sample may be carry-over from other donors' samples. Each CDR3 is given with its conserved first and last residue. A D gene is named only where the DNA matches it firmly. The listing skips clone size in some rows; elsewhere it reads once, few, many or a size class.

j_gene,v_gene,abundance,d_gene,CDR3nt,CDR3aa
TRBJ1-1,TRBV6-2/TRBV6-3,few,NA,TGTGCCAGCAGCCTAGGGACGGTTGAAGCTTTCTTT,CASSLGTVEAFF
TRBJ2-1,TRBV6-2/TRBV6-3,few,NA,TGTGCCAGCACCCAAAGGGGTCACAATGAGCAGTTCTTC,CASTQRGHNEQFF
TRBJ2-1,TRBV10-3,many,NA,TGTGCCACATCCCCGGGATGGGACTCTGACTACAATGAGCAGTTCTTC,CATSPGWDSDYNEQFF
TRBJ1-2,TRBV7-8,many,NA,TGTGCCAGCAGCCCCGGACAACCTAACTATGGCTACACCTTC,CASSPGQPNYGYTF
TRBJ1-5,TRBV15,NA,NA,TGTGCCACCAGCAGTCGATTATCAAGTAGCAATCAGCCCCAGCATTTT,CATSSRLSSSNQPQHF
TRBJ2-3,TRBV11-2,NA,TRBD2,TGTGCCAGCAGCCCACGACTAGCGGGGCTCACAGATACGCAGTATTTT,CASSPRLAGLTDTQYF
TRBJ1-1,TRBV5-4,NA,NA,TGTGCCAGCAGCCCCCTGTGGAGTGGGCCAAACACTGAAGCTTTCTTT,CASSPLWSGPNTEAFF
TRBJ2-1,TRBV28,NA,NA,TGTGCCAGCAGTGCTCAGGGGACTCCAAGGGAGCAGTTCTTC,CASSAQGTPREQFF
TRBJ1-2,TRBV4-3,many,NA,TGCGCCAGCAGCCAAGACACCTATGGCTACACCTTC,CASSQDTYGYTF
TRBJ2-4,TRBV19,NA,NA,TGTGCCAGTAGACCCAGGGGGGTCCAAAACATTCAGTACTTC,CASRPRGVQNIQYF
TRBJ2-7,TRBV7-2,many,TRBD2,TGTGCCAGCAGCTTTGGCGGGAGGGCTTACGAGCAGTACTTC,CASSFGGRAYEQYF
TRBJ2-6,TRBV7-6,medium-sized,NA,TGTGCCAGCAGCCCAATCTTCTCTGGGGCCAACGTCCTGACTTTC,CASSPIFSGANVLTF
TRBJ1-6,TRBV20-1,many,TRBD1,TGCAGTGCTAGAGATCCTCAGGGGGCTGGGAGTTCACCCCTCCACTTT,CSARDPQGAGSSPLHF
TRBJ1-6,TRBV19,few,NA,TGTGCCAGTAGTCGGGACGGATTTAATTCACCCCTCCACTTT,CASSRDGFNSPLHF
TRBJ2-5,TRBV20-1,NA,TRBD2,TGCAGTGCTTATCGAACTAGCGGGGGGGCCGGCGACCAGTACTTC,CSAYRTSGGAGDQYF
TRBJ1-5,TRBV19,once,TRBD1,TGTGCCAGTAGGTACCGGGACAGGGATTATGGCAATCAGCCCCAGCATTTT,CASRYRDRDYGNQPQHF
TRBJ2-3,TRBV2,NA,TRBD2,TGTGCCAGCAGTGAAACGCTAGCGGGGAATACGCAGTATTTT,CASSETLAGNTQYF
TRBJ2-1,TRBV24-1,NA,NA,TGTGCCACCAGTGATTTGAGGGGCAATGAGCAGTTCTTC,CATSDLRGNEQFF
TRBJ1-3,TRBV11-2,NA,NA,TGTGCCAGCAGCTTAGTTTTGGGACCGAGTCGAAACACCATATATTTT,CASSLVLGPSRNTIYF
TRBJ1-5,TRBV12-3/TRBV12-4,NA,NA,TGTGCCAGCAGTCCCCACCGAGGGGCTCAGCCCCAGCATTTT,CASSPHRGAQPQHF
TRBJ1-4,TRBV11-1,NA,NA,TGTGCCAGCAGCCCGGACTCGGGGGGAGTTGAAAAACTGTTTTTT,CASSPDSGGVEKLFF
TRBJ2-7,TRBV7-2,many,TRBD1,TGTGCCAGCAGCACTACAGGGGATGTATACTACGAGCAGTACTTC,CASSTTGDVYYEQYF
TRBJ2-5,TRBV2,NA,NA,TGTGCCAGCAACAGGGACGGGGTGTACGCGACCCAGTACTTC,CASNRDGVYATQYF
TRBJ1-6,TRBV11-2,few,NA,TGTGCCAGCAGCCCAGGGGTCGGGTCCTATAATTCACCCCTCCACTTT,CASSPGVGSYNSPLHF
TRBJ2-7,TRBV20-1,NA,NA,TGCAGTGCTAGAGACCCGGACGGAGGCTCCTACGAGCAGTACTTC,CSARDPDGGSYEQYF
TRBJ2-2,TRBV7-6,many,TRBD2,TGTGCCAGCAGCTTACTCGCGGGAGGGACCACCGGGGAGCTGTTTTTT,CASSLLAGGTTGELFF
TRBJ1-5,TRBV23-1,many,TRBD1,TGCGCCAGCGGGGACAGGGATTTTGCGCAGCCCCAGCATTTT,CASGDRDFAQPQHF
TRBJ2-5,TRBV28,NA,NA,TGTGCCAGCAGTTCCCCGGACAGACAAGAGACCCAGTACTTC,CASSSPDRQETQYF
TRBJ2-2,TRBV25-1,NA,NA,TGTGCCAGCAGTGAATACTACAGGCAGTCCGGGGAGCTGTTTTTT,CASSEYYRQSGELFF
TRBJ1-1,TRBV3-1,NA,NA,TGTGCCAGCAGCCAAGGGGGGAAGGTTGAAGCTTTCTTT,CASSQGGKVEAFF
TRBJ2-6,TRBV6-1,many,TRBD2,TGTGCCAGCAGTGAACTAGCGGGGACTGGGGCCAACGTCCTGACTTTC,CASSELAGTGANVLTF
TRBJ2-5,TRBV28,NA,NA,TGTGCCAGCAGCCTCTTTCCCGGGCAAGAGACCCAGTACTTC,CASSLFPGQETQYF
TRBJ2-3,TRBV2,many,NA,TGTGCCAGCAGAGATTTAAGTAGCACAGATACGCAGTATTTT,CASRDLSSTDTQYF
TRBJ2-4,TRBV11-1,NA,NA,TGTGCCAGCAGCCACTTTCCCGGCGGGGAAGGGGCCAAAAACATTCAGTACTTC,CASSHFPGGEGAKNIQYF
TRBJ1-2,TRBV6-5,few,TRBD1,TGTGCCAGCATTCGTACAGGGGGAGGTGGCTACACCTTC,CASIRTGGGGYTF
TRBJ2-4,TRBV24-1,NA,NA,TGTGCCACCAGTGATTTGGCCTCCGAGCGGCGGAACATTCAGTACTTC,CATSDLASERRNIQYF
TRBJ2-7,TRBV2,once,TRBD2,TGTGCCAGCAGTGAAGAGGCGGGAGGGGGCGAGCAGTACTTC,CASSEEAGGGEQYF
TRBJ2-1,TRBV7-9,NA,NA,TGTGCCAGCAGCTCCGGGGTATCCACCTACAATGAGCAGTTCTTC,CASSSGVSTYNEQFF
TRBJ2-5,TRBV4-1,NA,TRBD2,TGCGCCAGCAGCCAAGCCTTTAGCGGGGGGCCCCAAGAGACCCAGTACTTC,CASSQAFSGGPQETQYF
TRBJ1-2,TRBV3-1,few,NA,TGTGCCAGCAGCCCCCGGTGGACCGCTAACTATGGCTACACCTTC,CASSPRWTANYGYTF
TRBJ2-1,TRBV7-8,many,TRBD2,TGTGCCAGCAGCTTAGCGCGAGTAGCGGGGTTCAGCGAGCAGTTCTTC,CASSLARVAGFSEQFF
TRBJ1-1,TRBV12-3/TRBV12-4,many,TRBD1,TGTGCCAGCAGCCAGACAGGGCGTACTGAAGCTTTCTTT,CASSQTGRTEAFF
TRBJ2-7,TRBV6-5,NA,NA,TGTGCCAGCAGTCGGGGGAGCTCCTACGAGCAGTACTTC,CASSRGSSYEQYF
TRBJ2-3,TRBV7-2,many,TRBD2,TGTGCCAGCAGCTTTGAGCGGGAGGATACGCAGTATTTT,CASSFEREDTQYF
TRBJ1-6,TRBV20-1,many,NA,TGCAGTGCTAGACCGTCGGTCAGCTTGAGTAATTCACCCCTCCACTTT,CSARPSVSLSNSPLHF
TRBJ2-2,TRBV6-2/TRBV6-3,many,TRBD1,TGTGCCAGCGGACAGGGGAGCTCTTCCGGGGAGCTGTTTTTT,CASGQGSSSGELFF
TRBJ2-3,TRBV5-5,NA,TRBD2,TGTGCCAGCAGCTCCCGGGACTATTCCACAGATACGCAGTATTTT,CASSSRDYSTDTQYF
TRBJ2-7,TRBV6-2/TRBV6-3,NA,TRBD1,TGTGCCAGCAGGGGGACAGGGGGCACCTACGAGCAGTACTTC,CASRGTGGTYEQYF
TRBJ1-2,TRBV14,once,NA,TGTGCCAGCAGCCAAGTATCTACAGGGCCCTCTATCCAATATCACGGCTACACCTTC,CASSQVSTGPSIQYHGYTF
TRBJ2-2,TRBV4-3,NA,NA,TGCGCCAGCAGCCAAGGACCTGAGGTTGCCGGGGAGCTGTTTTTT,CASSQGPEVAGELFF
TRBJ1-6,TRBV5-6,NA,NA,TGTGCCAGCAGCTTGGGGCAGTTTAATTCACCCCTCCACTTT,CASSLGQFNSPLHF
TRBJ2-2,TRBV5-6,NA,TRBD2,TGTGCCAGCAGTAAACTTTCTGCCGTAGCGGGAGTACTCGGTGGCACCGGGGAGCTGTTTTTT,CASSKLSAVAGVLGGTGELFF
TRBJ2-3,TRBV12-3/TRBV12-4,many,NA,TGTGCCAGCAGTTTGTCGGGGGAGGGCACAGATACGCAGTATTTT,CASSLSGEGTDTQYF
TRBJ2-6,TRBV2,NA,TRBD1,TGTGCCAGCATTCGAGGGGGCGTTGCCGGGGCCAACGTCCTGACTTTC,CASIRGGVAGANVLTF
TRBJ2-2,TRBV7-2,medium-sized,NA,TGTGCCAGCAGCTTGACCTTCCTAAACACCGGGGAGCTGTTTTTT,CASSLTFLNTGELFF